This T cell receptor beta chain was sequenced during a study of blood T cell repertoires in COVID-19 (TCRdb year 2020). Broadly, across the study: Samples covering the acute and convalescent phases of COVID-19 were provided by collaborators in the United States, Italy and Spain. The prospective study material was composed of cDNA or gDNA derived from T cells, B-cell-depleted T cells, or PBMCs. Subjects who had been exposed to COVID-19, were actively infected with it, or had recovered from it provided the deeply sampled blood TCRbeta repertoires that made up the dataset. A freely available public database, intended as a resource for researchers studying the immune response to SARS-CoV-2, is where the repertoires were released. The samples were drawn from two sources: the first 160 participants of the ongoing ImmuneRACE study, and 1,200 or so subjects contributed by 6 global collaborators. Sample metadata almost always included a de-identified subject ID, COVID-19 status, age in years and sex. HLA class I and class II types, where available, came from metadata supplied by the sample provider rather than from assay-based typing.

The collaborating institutions used their own protocols to collect whole blood in K2EDTA tubes. For TCRbeta analysis, collaborators shipped samples in one of three forms: frozen whole blood, isolated PBMCs, or DNA extracted from either of those sample types. On this clone itself: Its antigen is not yet known. Qualities for individual bases were not recorded, and no much larger clone is one base off.

TCRbeta CDR3 regions were amplified from genomic DNA by means of the immunoSEQ Assay, a bias-controlled multiplex PCR. The source study handled its data this way. The number of nucleated cells in each sample was estimated by amplification of reference gene primers within the assay. To quantify the absolute abundance of each unique TCRbeta CDR3 rearrangement, sequence reads were collapsed and filtered. Productive Simpson clonality was computed per sample as the square root of Simpson's diversity index over productive rearrangements. Here the immuneACCESS table is served through TCRdb, limited to in-frame sequences with V and J called. Missing clones are a known gap in these copies; in checked studies unresolved V genes cover under half, and the rest lacks a known reason. That table gives V, J and clone size, and the DNA gave D and trimming. In all, the sample holds 150,000 to 200,000 clones, and roughly 90% of those were seen once. About 26% of the sample is held by the ten biggest clonotypes.

Points the paper makes about the study in general: The amount of clinical and demographic metadata varied by source and participant and was provided uncurated.

V lost 5 bases and J lost 4 bases, and the count of bases not matched to a germline gene is 7. The germline V gene specifies SGDLS as CDR1 and YYNGEE as CDR2. Taken from cysteine to phenylalanine, the CDR3 has 15 residues. The sequence is cut down to CDR3 DNA, 45 bases in frame from base 1. The specimen was peripheral blood. The TCR was taken from a man in his sixties with acute or convalescent COVID-19. Rearrangement joined TRBV9 to TRBJ2-2; TRBD1 matches 8 bases in the middle. The base sequence is TGTGCCAGCAGTGCTACAGGGGGGAGCACCGGGGAGCTGTTTTTT. The encoded protein is CASSATGGSTGELFF.